A single sample is the source of the 2 T cell receptor beta chains below, sequenced in a study of T-cell reconstitution after alpha-beta-depleted transplantation in children. TCRbeta library construction was performed incorporating unique molecular identifiers. From the PCR reads, TCRdb called clonotypes with MiXCR, one entry per CDR3 protein. Here the sample spans more than 450,000 distinct CDR3 sequences, around 17% being singletons. The sequences come from PBMCs from the stem cell graft donor, collected from the stem cell graft. The receptors stem from a human donor who donated a stem cell graft to a child with acute lymphoblastic leukemia.

This clonotype was picked up a small number of times. This chain uses TRBV27 with TRBJ2-7, with 7 positions matching TRBD2. Germline trimming cut 5 bases from V and 3 bases from J; bases unmatched to any gene: 13. CDR1 is MNHEY and CDR2 is SMNVEV in the germline V gene (reference sequence). The length of the CDR3 is 16 residues. The CDR3 coding sequence is TGTGCCAGCAGTCGAAGCGGGGAACTGAAGATCTACGAGCAGTACTTC. Translation: CASSRSGELKIYEQYF.

This clonotype was found a few times. V gene TRBV12-3 or TRBV12-4 combines with J gene TRBJ1-3; no clear D. The CDR3 has 16 residues. V dropped 5 bases and J dropped 1 base, with 15 bases sitting between them. CDR3 DNA sequence: TGTGCCAGCAGTCTCACCCCCGGACCTTCTGGAAACACCATATATTTT. Its translation is CASSLTPGPSGNTIYF.